These T cell receptor beta chains were read from a single sample in a study of synovial regulatory T cells in juvenile arthritis. Some clones are missing from TCRdb's copy, which holds only in-frame ones; the method was immunoSEQ multiplex PCR. The listing records 10,000 or so clones. Material: Treg cells from blood. The receptors come from a donor aged 2-35 years with juvenile idiopathic arthritis. Each CDR3 is given with its conserved first and last residue.

v_call,j_call,cdr3_aa
TRBV2,TRBJ2-7,CASSPGRHEQYF
TRBV6-1,TRBJ2-7,CASSAHEQYF
TRBV18,TRBJ2-1,CASSPTVRTSGFNEQFF
TRBV6-1,TRBJ1-4,CASSDHRGEKLFF
TRBV11-2,TRBJ2-3,CASSLGNGITTDTQYF
TRBV10-3,TRBJ2-7,CAITSGRAYEQYF
TRBV19,TRBJ2-7,CASSIRTGVDEQYF
TRBV5-6,TRBJ1-2,CASSLSGILNYGYTF
TRBV19,TRBJ2-2,CASREAGALFF
TRBV6-1,TRBJ1-1,CASNLLLREAFF
TRBV5-1,TRBJ1-2,CASSLGRQYGYTF
TRBV6-1,TRBJ2-3,CASREIWDTQYF
TRBV7-8,TRBJ2-3,CASSLSSAILTDTQYF
TRBV18,TRBJ1-1,CASSPDRGRAEAFF
TRBV19,TRBJ1-6,CASRTGGSYNSPLHF
TRBV11-2,TRBJ2-1,CASSLGHEQFF
TRBV6-1,TRBJ2-1,CASLWTSAIGEQFF
TRBV6-1,TRBJ2-7,CASRVGQGAYEQYF
TRBV19,TRBJ2-1,CASSLRDLISYNEQFF
TRBV12-5,TRBJ1-5,CASGFGQEHQPQHF
TRBV11-2,TRBJ1-2,CASTPSRGNYGYTF